The sequence of this TCR beta chain was determined in a study of T cells in Graves' hyperthyroidism and ophthalmopathy. This CDR3 contains 17 residues. With 1 base clipped from V and 1 base from J, the junction kept 4 bases outside the gene matches. CDR1 and CDR2 (germline): LGHDT, YNNKEL (reference sequence). This clonotype was recorded at least ten times. The CDR3 regions of TCR beta were amplified from RNA transcripts. Carried out on the TCR CDR3, a first-round RT-PCR used the HTBI primer set. TCRdb independently ran MiXCR on the multiplex PCR reads; one entry per CDR3 protein. Here the sample spans some 270,000 distinct CDR3 sequences, about 13% being singletons.

The sequencing input was blood. The TCR originated in a middle-aged woman with Graves' hyperthyroidism. V gene TRBV3-1 combines with J gene TRBJ2-5; TRBD2 matches at 12 bases. CDR3 amino acids: CASSQGLAGVGQETQYF. In DNA, the CDR3 is TGTGCCAGCAGCCAAGGACTAGCGGGAGTAGGCCAAGAGACCCAGTACTTC.